These 28 T cell receptor beta chains came from one sample sequenced in a study of PD-L1 blockade in urothelial cancer. Time point reported: pretreatment peripheral blood. Clones were read by immunoSEQ multiplex PCR, and TCRdb kept only the in-frame ones, dropping some. Of 70,000 or so clones in the sample, almost 90% are singletons; the top ten hold 4.5% to 5%. Sequenced material: PBMCs, taken around atezolizumab (anti-PD-L1) treatment. The source of these receptors is a man aged 65-85 years with urothelial cancer.

V usage is TRBV2 and J usage is TRBJ2-1; the match to TRBD2 covers 9 bases. Germline V gene lookup returns CDR1 SNHLY and CDR2 FYNNEI. After removal of 2 bases from V and 5 bases from J, the junction contained 7 bases not matched to a gene. The CDR3 extends over 16 amino acids. This CDR3 is CASSESLTSGDNEQFF. As DNA, the CDR3 is TGTGCCAGCAGTGAATCCTTGACTAGCGGTGACAATGAGCAGTTCTTC. Looking up the rest from reference TRBV2 and TRBJ2-1 gives the full variable domain: EPEVTQTPSHQVTQMGQEVILRCVPISNHLYFYWYRQILGQKVEFLVSFYNNEISEKSEIFDDQFSVERPDGSNFTLKIRSTKLEDSAMYFCASSESLTSGDNEQFFGPGTRLTVL.

The chain has TRBV9 and TRBJ2-3; unclear D gene. Germline values: CDR1 SGDLS, CDR2 YYNGEE. Trimming took off 0 bases at V and 0 bases at J, with 8 bases between the two ends. There are 15 residues in the CDR3. CDR3 protein: CASSVVAASTDTQYF. In DNA, the CDR3 is TGTGCCAGCAGCGTAGTCGCGGCTAGCACAGATACGCAGTATTTT.

V is TRBV5-4 and J is TRBJ1-1, with D possibly TRBD1 on 6 matching bases. The CDR3 consists of 14 residues. CDR1 is SGHNT and CDR2 is YYREEE in the germline V gene (reference sequence). V was cut by 0 bases and J by 1 base, with 7 bases left in between. CDR3 loop: CASSLGQENTEAFF. In DNA form, the CDR3 reads TGTGCCAGCAGCTTGGGACAGGAGAACACTGAAGCTTTCTTT.

Worth noting for this clone: A junction boundary mismatches the germline segment, possibly from a read error. The chain is built from TRBV5-1 and TRBJ2-7; D might be TRBD1 (7 bases). Germline loops: CDR1 SGHRS, CDR2 YFSETQ. There are 14 residues in the CDR3. CDR3 residues: CASSLTGDSSEQYF. The CDR3 DNA follows: TGCGCCAGCAGCTTAACAGGGGACTCCTCCGAGCAGTACTTC.

This clone was seen just once. The rearrangement uses TRBV18 and TRBJ2-7, with TRBD2 matching over 13 bases. The V gene end was trimmed by 1 base and the J gene end by 3 bases; junction bases not matched to a gene: 6. CDR3 length equals 17 residues. Germline V gene sequence: CDR1 KGHSH, CDR2 LQKENI. CDR3 coding DNA: TGTGCCAGCTCACCACAACTACTAGCGGGAGGGTTCTACGAGCAGTACTTC. As protein: CASSPQLLAGGFYEQYF.

The V call is TRBV6-1, the J call TRBJ2-4, with D uncertain. This CDR3 has 14 residues. Trimming removed 5 bases at V and 0 bases at J, with 8 bases between. CDR1 and CDR2 from the germline V gene are MNHNS and SASEGT. The CDR3 sequence: CASSREIAKNIQYF. The CDR3 nucleotides are TGTGCCAGCAGTAGAGAAATAGCCAAAAACATTCAGTACTTC.

The gene calls are TRBV28 and TRBJ1-3, with 10 bases identical to TRBD1. The CDR3 loop spans 15 amino acids. Germline-derived CDR1 and CDR2 are MDHEN and SYDVKM. Trimming took 3 bases from V and 2 from J; bases not matched to a gene: 1. This CDR3 is CASSLGTGAGNTIYF. CDR3 in DNA: TGTGCCAGCAGTTTGGGGACAGGGGCTGGAAACACCATATATTTT.

This chain links TRBV29-1 with TRBJ2-2; D uncertain. The germline V and J ends were trimmed by 1 base and 7 bases, with 4 bases remaining between them. Germline-derived CDR1 and CDR2 are SQVTM and ANQGSEA. The CDR3 contains 11 residues. The CDR3 nucleotides read TGCAGCGTTGAAGTAAACGGGGAGCTGTTTTTT. Its translation: CSVEVNGELFF.

This clone was seen only a few times. At the DNA level, this CDR3 is encoded by other sequences in the same sample as well. The V and J genes are TRBV11-2 and TRBJ2-7, with 8 positions matching TRBD1. The CDR3 totals 14 residues. The germline V gene has CDR1 SGHAT and CDR2 FQNNGV. Losses at the gene ends were 1 base for V and 3 bases for J; bases not matched to a gene: 2. The CDR3 loop reads CASSLGTGFYEQYF. The CDR3 DNA reads as TGTGCCAGCAGCTTAGGGACAGGGTTCTACGAGCAGTACTTC.

A single count supports this clone. CDR3 nucleotide sequence: TGTGCCATGAGGGGCGCGGGAGACGGCTCCGGGGAGCTGTTTTTT. This encodes CAMRGAGDGSGELFF. The genes are TRBV10-3 and TRBJ2-2, with 7 bases aligning to TRBD2. The ends lost 9 bases at V and 6 bases at J; junction bases unmatched: 13. Germline-derived CDR1 and CDR2 are ENHRY and SYGVKD. The CDR3 runs 15 residues.

The J gene is TRBJ2-1, the V gene TRBV2; D ambiguous. The CDR3 runs 14 residues. Trimming stripped 1 base from V and 7 bases from J, with 11 bases between. The germline CDR1 and CDR2 sequences are SNHLY and FYNNEI. CDR3 residues: CASSEGSLANEQFF. CDR3 DNA: TGTGCCAGCAGTGAAGGGTCCCTCGCGAATGAGCAGTTCTTC.

This chain links TRBV7-6 with TRBJ2-5; a weak D match, TRBD2 (6 bases). This CDR3 has 14 amino acids. The V gene's germline CDR1 is SGHVS and CDR2 FNYEAQ. V lost 5 bases to trimming and J lost 12 bases, with 22 bases between them. CDR3: CASSPTGLTKIEYF. CDR3 nucleotide sequence: TGTGCCAGCAGCCCAACGGGACTCACCAAAATAGAGTACTTC.

V gene TRBV28 combines with J gene TRBJ2-3; 10 positions agree with TRBD2. Looked up from germline, CDR1 is MDHEN and CDR2 is SYDVKM. This CDR3 spans 16 amino acids. The V segment lost 5 bases and the J segment 3 bases; nucleotides outside the gene matches: 8. DNA of the CDR3: TGTGCCAGCAGTCCCCCCGGACTAGCGGCGACAGATACGCAGTATTTT. This sequence encodes CASSPPGLAATDTQYF.

This clone has only a few counts. The CDR3 DNA sequence: TGTGCCAGCAGATTGACAGGGACGAACACTGAAGCTTTCTTT. Translating it yields CASRLTGTNTEAFF. The chain links TRBV5-5 to TRBJ1-1, with 7 nucleotides matching TRBD1. CDR3 size: 14 residues. V was pared by 5 bases and J by 1 base, with 5 bases of the junction left unmatched. Germline V gene lookup returns CDR1 SGHKS and CDR2 YYEKEE (reference sequence).

The V call is TRBV7-3, the J call TRBJ1-1, with no clear D. The length of the CDR3 is 14 residues. Deletions cut 5 bases from V and 4 bases from J, with 14 bases between. The germline V gene has CDR1 SGHTA and CDR2 FQGTGA. Written as DNA, the CDR3 is TGTGCCAGCAGCCCACCGCCGAGGCTCACTGAAGCTTTCTTT. Its translation is CASSPPPRLTEAFF.

The gene calls are TRBV27 and TRBJ2-3, with D perhaps TRBD1 (6 bases). The CDR3 runs to 15 residues. V was clipped by 5 bases and J by 0 bases, with 12 bases between them. The germline V gene encodes CDR1 MNHEY and CDR2 SMNVEV (reference sequence). Written as DNA, the CDR3 is TGTGCCAGCAGTCCCGGGACACTTAGCACAGATACGCAGTATTTT. It encodes CASSPGTLSTDTQYF.

The rearrangement uses TRBV30 and TRBJ1-2, with 8 bases identical to TRBD1. The CDR3 loop spans 14 amino acids. Germline V CDR1 and CDR2: GTSNPN, SVGIG (reference sequence). V lost 5 bases and J lost 0; bases outside the gene matches: 5. The CDR3 bases are TGTGCCTGGGACAGGGGACCTTCTAACTATGGCTACACCTTC. Amino acids: CAWDRGPSNYGYTF.

The CDR3 DNA sequence: TGTGCCAGCAGCTTGGCCTCTCAGGGAACCTACAATGAGCAGTTCTTC. Residues: CASSLASQGTYNEQFF. The V gene is TRBV5-7, the J gene TRBJ2-1; D is possibly TRBD1 (5 bases). TRBV5-7 is sorted into the ORF group, with uncertain function. V was cut by 0 bases and J by 2 bases, with 12 bases left in between. CDR3 length: 16 residues.

The rearrangement links TRBV6-5 to TRBJ2-2, with D possibly matching TRBD1 (5 bases). Trimming removed 5 bases at V and 7 bases at J, with 14 bases between. The CDR3 sequence is 14 residues long. The germline V gene encodes CDR1 MNHEY and CDR2 SVGAGI. CDR3 bases: TGTGCCAGCAGTACGGCAGGGTTTGGCGGGGAGCTGTTTTTT. Its translation is CASSTAGFGGELFF.

The chain links TRBV2 to TRBJ2-5; 8 bases match TRBD2. Per the germline V gene, CDR1 is SNHLY and CDR2 is FYNNEI. The CDR3 contains 14 residues. The V gene end was trimmed by 4 bases and the J gene end by 3 bases; junction bases not matched to a gene: 4. DNA of the CDR3: TGTGCCAGCAGTGTTCCGGGAGGGGAAGAGACCCAGTACTTC. Its protein product is CASSVPGGEETQYF.

This chain uses TRBV2 with TRBJ2-3; a possible D gene is TRBD1 (6 bases). This CDR3 has 15 residues. The V end was cut by 5 bases, the J end by 2 bases, with 14 bases between. In germline, CDR1 is SNHLY, CDR2 FYNNEI. Written as DNA, the CDR3 is TGTGCCAGCAGTTGGGACAAAATAGACACAGATACGCAGTATTTT. This sequence encodes CASSWDKIDTDTQYF.

This clone came up once. V and J are TRBV10-2 and TRBJ2-7; 15 bases map to TRBD2. The V gene's germline CDR1 is WSHSY and CDR2 SAAADI. The junction had 9 bases not matched to a gene; V was cut back by 6 bases and J by 6 bases. The length of the CDR3 is 16 residues. The CDR3 DNA follows: TGCGCCAGCAGGGGACTAGCGGGAGGCCGTTTAGCCGAGCAGTACTTC. It is translated as CASRGLAGGRLAEQYF.

This sequence joins TRBV9 and TRBJ2-7, with TRBD2 matching over 7 bases. The CDR3 has 15 residues. CDR1 and CDR2 (germline): SGDLS, YYNGEE. After removal of 2 bases from V and 4 bases from J, the junction contained 9 bases not matched to a gene. CDR3 DNA: TGTGCCAGCAGCGTGAGCGGGGAGTTCGTGTACGAGCAGTACTTC. This encodes CASSVSGEFVYEQYF.

The chain employs TRBV27 and TRBJ2-1; TRBD2 might be the D (6 bases). Trimming took 5 bases from V and 6 from J, leaving 20 bases between them. Looked up from germline, CDR1 is MNHEY and CDR2 is SMNVEV (reference sequence). The CDR3 runs to 16 residues. CDR3 loop: CASSPFETRMRNEQFF. In DNA, the CDR3 is TGTGCCAGCAGTCCGTTCGAGACTAGGATGCGCAATGAGCAGTTCTTC.

The chain joins TRBV4-2 to TRBJ1-3, with D possibly being TRBD1 (6 bases). CDR3 length: 16 residues. The germline CDR1 and CDR2 sequences are LGHNA and YNFKEQ. The V and J ends lost 2 bases and 0 bases respectively, with 11 bases between them. CDR3 DNA: TGTGCCAGCAGCCAAACCCCGACAGGCTCTGGAAACACCATATATTTT. Its protein product is CASSQTPTGSGNTIYF.

This clone was seen more than once but under ten times. The J gene is TRBJ1-3, the V gene TRBV11-2; 11 nucleotides match TRBD1. Germline V CDR1 and CDR2: SGHAT, FQNNGV. The CDR3 totals 17 residues. The ends lost 5 bases at V and 0 bases at J; junction bases unmatched: 6. CDR3 nucleotides: TGTGCCAGCAGCCCGGGGACAGGGGGAAGCTCTGGAAACACCATATATTTT. Encoded protein: CASSPGTGGSSGNTIYF.

The chain uses TRBV7-9 and TRBJ2-5; the D gene is possibly TRBD2 (6 bases). Germline CDR1 and CDR2: SEHNR and FQNEAQ (reference sequence). V was cut by 5 bases and J by 5 bases, with 18 bases left in between. The CDR3 length is 15 residues. The CDR3 spells CASSHPGTEGETQYF. Here the CDR3 DNA reads TGTGCCAGCAGCCATCCCGGGACTGAGGGCGAGACCCAGTACTTC.

The chain employs TRBV5-1 and TRBJ2-7; 9 bases match TRBD2. The CDR3 spans 16 residues. V lost 1 base, J lost 4 bases, and 9 bases stayed unmatched. Germline CDR1 and CDR2: SGHRS and YFSETQ. The CDR3 here is CASSLHASSGAYEQYF. The CDR3 nucleotides are TGCGCCAGCAGCTTGCATGCTTCTAGCGGGGCGTACGAGCAGTACTTC.